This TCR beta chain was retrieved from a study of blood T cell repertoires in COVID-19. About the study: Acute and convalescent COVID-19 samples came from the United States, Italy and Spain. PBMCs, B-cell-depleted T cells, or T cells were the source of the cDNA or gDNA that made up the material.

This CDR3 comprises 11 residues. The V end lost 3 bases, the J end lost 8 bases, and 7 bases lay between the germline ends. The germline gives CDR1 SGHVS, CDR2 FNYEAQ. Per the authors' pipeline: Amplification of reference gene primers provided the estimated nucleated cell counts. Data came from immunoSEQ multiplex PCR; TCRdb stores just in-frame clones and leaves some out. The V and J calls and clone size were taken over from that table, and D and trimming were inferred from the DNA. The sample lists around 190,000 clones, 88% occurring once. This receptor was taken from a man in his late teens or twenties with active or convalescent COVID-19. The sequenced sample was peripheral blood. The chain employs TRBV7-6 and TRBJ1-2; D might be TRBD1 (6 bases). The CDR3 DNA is TGTGCCAGCAGCTTGAGGGGGGGCTACACCTTC. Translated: CASSLRGGYTF.